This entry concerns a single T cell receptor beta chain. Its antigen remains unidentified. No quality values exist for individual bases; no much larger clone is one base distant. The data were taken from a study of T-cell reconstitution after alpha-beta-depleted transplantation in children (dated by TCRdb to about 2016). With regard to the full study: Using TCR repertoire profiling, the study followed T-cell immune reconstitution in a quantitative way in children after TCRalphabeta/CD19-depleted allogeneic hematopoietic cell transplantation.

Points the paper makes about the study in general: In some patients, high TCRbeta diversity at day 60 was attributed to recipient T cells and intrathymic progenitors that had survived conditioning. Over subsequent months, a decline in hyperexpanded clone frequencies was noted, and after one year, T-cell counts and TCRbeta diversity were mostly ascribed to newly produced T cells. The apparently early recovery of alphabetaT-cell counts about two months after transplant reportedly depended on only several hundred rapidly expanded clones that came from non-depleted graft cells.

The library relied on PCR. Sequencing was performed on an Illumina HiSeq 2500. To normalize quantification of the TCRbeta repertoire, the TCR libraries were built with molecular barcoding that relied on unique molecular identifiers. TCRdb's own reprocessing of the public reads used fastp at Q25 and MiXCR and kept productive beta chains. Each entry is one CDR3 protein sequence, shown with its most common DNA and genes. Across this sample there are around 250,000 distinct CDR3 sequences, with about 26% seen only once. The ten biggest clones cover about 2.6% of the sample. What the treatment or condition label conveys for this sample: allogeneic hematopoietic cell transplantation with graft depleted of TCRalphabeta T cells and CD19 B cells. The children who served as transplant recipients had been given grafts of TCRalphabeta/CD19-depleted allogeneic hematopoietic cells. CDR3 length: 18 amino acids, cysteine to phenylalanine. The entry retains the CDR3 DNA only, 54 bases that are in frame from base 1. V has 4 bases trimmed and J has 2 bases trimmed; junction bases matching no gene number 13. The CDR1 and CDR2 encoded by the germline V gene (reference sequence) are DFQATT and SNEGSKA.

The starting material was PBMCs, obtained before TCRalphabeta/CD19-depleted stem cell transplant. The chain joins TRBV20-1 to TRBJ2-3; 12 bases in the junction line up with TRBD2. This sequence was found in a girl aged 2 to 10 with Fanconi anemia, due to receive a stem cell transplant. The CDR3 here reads CSATHPGGLAGPTDTQYF. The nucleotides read TGCAGTGCTACCCACCCAGGGGGACTAGCGGGTCCCACAGATACGCAGTATTTT.